This TCR beta chain came from a study of blood T cell repertoires in COVID-19. Original analysis: Estimates of nucleated cell counts were drawn from the amplification of reference gene primers. The table came from immunoSEQ multiplex PCR; TCRdb's copy has only in-frame clones and leaves some out. V and J calls and clone size are those listed in that table; D and trimming were worked out from the DNA. The repertoire holds 200,000 to 250,000 clones, 65% to 85% seen once, with over 0.95% in the top ten. The CDR3 totals 15 residues. Germline V gives CDR1 LGHDT, CDR2 YNNKEL (reference sequence). Trimming removed 2 bases from V and 10 bases from J, with 18 bases in between. One Seattle source followed patients from active infection through their disease course.

The sample taken for sequencing was peripheral blood. This receptor was identified in a young woman with COVID-19, enrolled during active disease. The rearrangement joins TRBV3-1 (or the pseudogene TRBV3-2) to TRBJ2-1, with D maybe TRBD2 (7 bases). The CDR3 sequence: CASSQLVGGGGEQFF. The CDR3 DNA sequence: TGTGCCAGCAGCCAATTGGTTGGGGGGGGCGGGGAGCAGTTCTTC.